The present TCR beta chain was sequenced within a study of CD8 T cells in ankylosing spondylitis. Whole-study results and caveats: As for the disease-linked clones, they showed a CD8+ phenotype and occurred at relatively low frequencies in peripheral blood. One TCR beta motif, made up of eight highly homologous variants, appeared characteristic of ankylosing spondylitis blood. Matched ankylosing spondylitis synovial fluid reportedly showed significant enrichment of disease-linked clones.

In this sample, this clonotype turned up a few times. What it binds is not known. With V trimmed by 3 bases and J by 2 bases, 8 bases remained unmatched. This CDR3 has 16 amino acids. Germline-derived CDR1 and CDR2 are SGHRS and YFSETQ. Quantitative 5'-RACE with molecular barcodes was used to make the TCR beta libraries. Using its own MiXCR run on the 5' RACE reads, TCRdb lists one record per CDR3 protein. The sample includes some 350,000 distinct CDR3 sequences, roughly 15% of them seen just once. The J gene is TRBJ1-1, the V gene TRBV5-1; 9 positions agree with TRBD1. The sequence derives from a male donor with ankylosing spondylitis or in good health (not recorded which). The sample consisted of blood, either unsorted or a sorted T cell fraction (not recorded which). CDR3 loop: CASSSAWGQGNTEAFF. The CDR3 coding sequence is TGCGCCAGCAGCTCTGCCTGGGGACAGGGAAACACTGAAGCTTTCTTT.